These 29 T cell receptor beta chains came from one sample sequenced in a study of regulatory T cells in long-lasting Graves disease. Sequencing libraries for TCR beta were prepared with iRepertoire HTBI primers and Arm-PCR of CDR3 regions. A single record per CDR3 protein comes from TCRdb applying MiXCR to the multiplex PCR reads. Of 450,000 to 700,000 distinct CDR3 sequences in the sample, about 13% were seen once. The time point was: newly diagnosed GD, antithyroid drugs for less than 3 months. PBMC-extracted RNA yielded the TCR library. Another study also made use of these data, one on T cells in Graves' hyperthyroidism and ophthalmopathy.

Here the sequenced sample was peripheral blood mononuclear cells (PBMCs), taken at new diagnosis, from a patient treated with antithyroid drugs. These TCRs come from a man between 25 and 39 years old with Graves disease.

This clonotype was seen a handful of times. The gene calls are TRBV18 and TRBJ2-3, with D uncertain. CDR3 length equals 16 residues. The germline CDR1 and CDR2 sequences are KGHSH and LQKENI. V was clipped by 2 bases and J by 0 bases, with 12 bases between them. CDR3: CASSPSRSVSTDTQYF. The CDR3 DNA follows: TGTGCCAGCTCACCAAGTCGCAGCGTCAGCACAGATACGCAGTATTTT.

This clonotype was seen at least ten times. The chain joins TRBV12-3 or TRBV12-4 to TRBJ2-1; 7 bases line up with TRBD1. Unmatched junction bases numbered 8, after V lost 8 bases and J lost 7 bases. This CDR3 is 13 amino acids long. CDR3 sequence reads: CASRPGGRNEQFF. In DNA form, the CDR3 reads TGTGCCAGCCGTCCAGGGGGAAGGAATGAGCAGTTCTTC.

This clonotype showed up just a few times. The rearrangement links TRBV30 to TRBJ2-7; D uncertain. Germline CDR1 is GTSNPN and CDR2 is SVGIG (reference sequence). This CDR3 is 13 amino acids long. V shed 4 bases and J shed 0 bases, with 10 bases lying between them. The CDR3 bases are TGTGCCTGGACCATGACACACTCCTACGAGCAGTACTTC. As protein: CAWTMTHSYEQYF. Drawing the rest from reference TRBV30 and TRBJ2-7, the complete variable domain is SQTIHQWPATLVQPVGSPLSLECTVEGTSNPNLYWYRQAAGRGLQLLFYSVGIGQISSEVPQNLSASRPQDRQFILSSKKLLLSDSGFYLCAWTMTHSYEQYFGPGTRLTVT.

This clonotype was seen a handful of times. This chain links TRBV20-1 with TRBJ1-3; TRBD1 matches at 8 bases. Trimming took 3 bases from V and 4 from J; bases not matched to a gene: 8. Germline loops: CDR1 DFQATT, CDR2 SNEGSKA (reference sequence). The CDR3 loop spans 15 amino acids. CDR3 loop: CSARGTGAYGNTIYF. CDR3 sequence (DNA): TGCAGTGCTAGGGGGACAGGAGCCTACGGAAACACCATATATTTT.

This clonotype was recorded only once. The chain recombines TRBV20-1 with TRBJ2-3, with a possible D match to TRBD2 (6 bases). Germline V gene data show CDR1 as DFQATT and CDR2 as SNEGSKA (reference sequence). The CDR3 contains 16 residues. V was trimmed by 3 bases and J by 2 bases, leaving 18 bases between them. The CDR3 spells CSASSRDLGPTDTQYF. DNA of the CDR3: TGCAGTGCTAGTTCCCGGGACTTGGGGCCCACAGATACGCAGTATTTT.

The table lists this clonotype with a few counts. The chain combines TRBV5-1 with TRBJ2-6, with a possible D match to TRBD2 (5 bases). Trimming shortened V by 6 bases and J by 2 bases, and 12 bases separated the two germline ends. In germline, CDR1 is SGHRS, CDR2 YFSETQ. There are 15 residues in the CDR3. The CDR3 bases are TGCGCCAGCATACTCGGGGTCCCTGGGGCCAACGTCCTGACTTTC. Its protein is CASILGVPGANVLTF.

In this sample, this clonotype turned up many times. This rearrangement joins TRBV7-9 to TRBJ2-5; D is perhaps TRBD1 (5 bases). There are 14 residues in the CDR3. With 5 bases removed from V and 5 bases from J, the gap between germline ends came to 15 bases. Germline CDR1 and CDR2: SEHNR and FQNEAQ (reference sequence). CDR3 amino acids: CASSRRAARETQYF. In DNA form, the CDR3 reads TGTGCCAGCAGCCGCAGGGCAGCGAGGGAGACCCAGTACTTC.

On this clonotype: One junction end does not reproduce the germline sequence, and a read error may be involved. This sequence joins TRBV5-4 and TRBJ2-6; a possible D gene is TRBD1 (5 bases). CDR1 is SGHNT and CDR2 is YYREEE in the germline V gene (reference sequence). The CDR3 is 13 residues long. CDR3 bases: TGTGCCAGCAGCTTAAAAGGGGCCAACGTCCTGACCTTC. Its protein is CASSLKGANVLTF.

J is TRBJ2-3 and V is TRBV5-1; 9 positions agree with TRBD1. This CDR3 contains 15 residues. In germline, CDR1 is SGHRS, CDR2 YFSETQ. J gave up 2 bases and V 4 bases, and 5 bases lay outside the gene matches. Here the CDR3 DNA reads TGCGCCAGCAGCCAGGGACAGGGATACACAGATACGCAGTATTTT. Translating gives CASSQGQGYTDTQYF.

This clonotype was picked up many times. This chain uses TRBV5-1 with TRBJ2-7; TRBD2 matches 12 bases. The CDR3 has 17 residues. Per the germline V gene, CDR1 is SGHRS and CDR2 is YFSETQ. J lost 1 base, V lost 4 bases, and 9 bases had no gene match. CDR3 in amino acids: CASSKGLAGGRSYEQYF. Here the CDR3 DNA reads TGCGCCAGCAGCAAGGGACTAGCGGGCGGTAGGTCCTACGAGCAGTACTTC.

This clonotype showed up many times. The chain recombines TRBV12-3 or TRBV12-4 with TRBJ2-1; 12 bases match TRBD2. V trimming: 3 bases; J trimming: 0 bases; junction bases outside the gene matches: 12. This CDR3 comprises 20 residues. The CDR3 reads CASSFATGVTSGSSYNEQFF. As DNA, the CDR3 is TGTGCCAGCAGTTTCGCGACAGGGGTGACTAGCGGGAGCTCCTACAATGAGCAGTTCTTC.

Regarding this clonotype: This may be a read error, as it is one base from a much larger clone. V usage is TRBV12-3 or TRBV12-4 and J usage is TRBJ1-2, with 9 bases aligning to TRBD1. The CDR3 is 16 amino acids. The CDR3 protein is CAGSFSDRGANYGYTF. The CDR3, as DNA: TGTGCCGGCAGTTTCTCGGACAGGGGCGCTAACTATGGCTACACCTTC.

This clonotype was recorded at least ten times. The chain has TRBV12-5 and TRBJ2-7; D is tentatively TRBD1 or TRBD2 (5 bases each). Germline CDR1 reads LGHNT; CDR2 reads FRNRAP. Trimming removed 2 bases at V and 2 bases at J, with 16 bases between. The CDR3 loop spans 16 amino acids. Here the CDR3 reads CASGLSSGTTTYEQYF. The DNA of the CDR3 is TGTGCTAGTGGTTTGTCATCCGGGACCACCACCTACGAGCAGTACTTC.

Concerning this clonotype: The junction and the germline gene differ at one end; a read error may be behind it. The gene calls are TRBV19 and TRBJ1-4, with a possible D match to TRBD1 (5 bases). CDR3 size: 14 residues. Germline loops: CDR1 LNHDA, CDR2 SQIVND (reference sequence). The CDR3, as DNA: TGTGCCAGTAGTATGGAGGGGAGAAATGGAAAACTGTTTTTT. Amino acid sequence: CASSMEGRNGKLFF.

In this sample, this clonotype turned up many times. The chain has TRBV5-1 and TRBJ2-1; 11 nucleotides align to TRBD2. Germline assignment: CDR1 SGHRS and CDR2 YFSETQ. V lost 5 bases and J lost 3; bases outside the gene matches: 10. This CDR3 is 17 amino acids long. CDR3: CASRLTTSGRNYNEQFF. For the CDR3, the DNA is TGCGCCAGCAGGTTAACAACTAGCGGGAGAAACTACAATGAGCAGTTCTTC.

About this clonotype: A much larger clone lies a single base off, so this may be a read error. The V gene is TRBV29-1, the J gene TRBJ1-2; tentatively, D is TRBD1 (5 bases). Trimming cost V 4 bases and J 12 bases, with 24 bases left between them. CDR1 is SQVTM and CDR2 is ANQGSEA in the germline V gene. The CDR3 runs to 14 residues. In DNA, the CDR3 is TGCAGCGTTGGACAGCTCCCTGGGGGTCGAGGCCACACCTTC. It yields the protein CSVGQLPGGRGHTF.

The sample holds a few counts of this clonotype. This sequence joins TRBV2 and TRBJ2-7; 7 nucleotides align to TRBD1. The germline gives CDR1 SNHLY, CDR2 FYNNEI. The V and J ends lost 6 bases and 0 bases, in that order; junction bases with no gene match: 11. This CDR3 is 16 amino acids long. Here the CDR3 reads CASSPNRGYSSYEQYF. CDR3 bases: TGTGCCAGCAGCCCAAACAGGGGCTACTCCTCCTACGAGCAGTACTTC. Drawing the rest from reference TRBV2 and TRBJ2-7, the complete variable domain is EPEVTQTPSHQVTQMGQEVILRCVPISNHLYFYWYRQILGQKVEFLVSFYNNEISEKSEIFDDQFSVERPDGSNFTLKIRSTKLEDSAMYFCASSPNRGYSSYEQYFGPGTRLTVT.

This clonotype was counted at least ten times. This chain connects TRBV7-9 to TRBJ2-7; the D gene is possibly TRBD1 (5 bases). The V end was cut by 3 bases, the J end by 2 bases, with 14 bases between. Germline V gene lookup returns CDR1 SEHNR and CDR2 FQNEAQ (reference sequence). CDR3 length equals 15 residues. CDR3 DNA: TGTGCCAGCAGCTTCATCCAGGGATGGCCCTACGAGCAGTACTTC. As protein: CASSFIQGWPYEQYF.

Many counts were recorded for this clonotype. J is TRBJ1-1 and V is TRBV20-1; D might be TRBD1 (5 bases). Trimming left V 5 bases short and J 6 bases short, with 10 bases between. The CDR3 spans 11 residues. Germline values: CDR1 DFQATT, CDR2 SNEGSKA (reference sequence). The CDR3 protein is CSAPWGAEAFF. In nucleotides, the CDR3 is TGCAGTGCTCCCTGGGGGGCTGAAGCTTTCTTT.

There are many counts of this clonotype. The chain employs TRBV5-1 and TRBJ2-2; D is ambiguous. The CDR3 sequence is 14 residues long. Per the germline V gene, CDR1 is SGHRS and CDR2 is YFSETQ. Trimming shortened V by 0 bases and J by 4 bases, and 7 bases separated the two germline ends. Written as DNA, the CDR3 is TGCGCCAGCAGCTTGGTACACCCCACCGGGGAGCTGTTTTTT. Translation: CASSLVHPTGELFF.

This clonotype came up many times. This sequence joins TRBV10-1 and TRBJ2-1; 7 nucleotides line up with TRBD2. In germline, CDR1 is WNHNN, CDR2 SYGVQD (reference sequence). The trim removed 1 base at V and 7 bases at J, leaving 10 bases unmatched. The CDR3 length is 16 residues. CDR3 in amino acids: CASSEFASGPTNEQFF. CDR3 in DNA: TGCGCCAGCAGTGAGTTTGCTAGCGGCCCCACAAATGAGCAGTTCTTC.

The gene calls are TRBV3-1 and TRBJ2-6; 7 bases line up with TRBD1. Trimming took 4 bases from V and 0 from J; bases not matched to a gene: 6. Germline assignment: CDR1 LGHDT and CDR2 YNNKEL (reference sequence). The CDR3 sequence is 17 residues long. The CDR3 bases are TGTGCCAGCAGCCCCGGGACAGAGACCTCTGGGGCCAACGTCCTGACTTTC. Amino acid sequence: CASSPGTETSGANVLTF.

The sample holds a few counts of this clonotype. The chain links TRBV6-2 or TRBV6-3 to TRBJ2-4; weak D call: TRBD1 (6 bases). The CDR3 has 16 amino acids. The V end was cut by 5 bases, the J end by 2 bases, with 16 bases between. Germline V CDR1 and CDR2: MNHEY, SVGEGT. CDR3 protein: CASSTYRDFPKNIQYF. The CDR3 DNA reads as TGTGCCAGCAGTACCTACAGGGATTTTCCCAAAAACATTCAGTACTTC.

The sample holds a few counts of this clonotype. This chain joins TRBV20-1 and TRBJ2-7; 8 bases agree with TRBD1. Germline CDR1 reads DFQATT; CDR2 reads SNEGSKA (reference sequence). Trimming cost V 2 bases and J 4 bases; bases outside gene matches: 4. CDR3 length: 13 residues. Here the CDR3 DNA reads TGCAGTGCTAGAAGTAGGGACAGGTACGAGCAGTACTTC. Its protein product is CSARSRDRYEQYF.

This chain's CDR3 is CASSFMAGLDEQYF. In DNA, the CDR3 is TGCGCCAGCAGCTTTATGGCGGGACTCGACGAGCAGTACTTC. The chain has TRBV5-1 and TRBJ2-7; perhaps TRBD2 as D (6 bases). CDR1 and CDR2 from the germline V gene are SGHRS and YFSETQ. V was pared by 2 bases and J by 5 bases, with 14 bases between. This CDR3 is 14 amino acids long.

The V and J genes are TRBV18 and TRBJ2-3, with 7 bases fitting TRBD2. CDR3 length: 15 residues. The V gene's germline CDR1 is KGHSH and CDR2 LQKENI. V lost 3 bases and J lost 2; bases outside the gene matches: 5. The CDR3 loop is CASSPREGLTDTQYF. In nucleotides, the CDR3 is TGTGCCAGCTCACCGAGGGAGGGCCTCACAGATACGCAGTATTTT.

This clonotype was counted at least ten times. V is TRBV7-2 and J is TRBJ2-7; 9 positions match TRBD2. This CDR3 has 15 residues. The V gene's germline CDR1 is SGHTA and CDR2 FQGNSA. V lost 2 bases to trimming and J lost 4 bases; unmatched junction nucleotides: 6. The CDR3 nucleotides read TGTGCCAGCAGCTTAAACGGACTAGCGTGGTACGAGCAGTACTTC. As protein: CASSLNGLAWYEQYF.

The sample holds a few counts of this clonotype. The rearrangement joins TRBV11-2 to TRBJ2-1; 10 bases are shared with TRBD2. The CDR3 covers 16 residues. Germline-derived CDR1 and CDR2 are SGHAT and FQNNGV. The trim removed 5 bases at V and 2 bases at J, leaving 6 bases unmatched. As DNA, the CDR3 is TGTGCCAGCAGCCGCGCCGGGACTAGCGCCTACAATGAGCAGTTCTTC. Residues: CASSRAGTSAYNEQFF.

Note on this clonotype: This may stem from a read error, because a much larger clone lies one nucleotide away. The chain employs TRBV20-1 and TRBJ2-1; 9 bases are shared with TRBD1. The CDR3 is 14 residues long. CDR1 is DFQATT and CDR2 is SNEGSKA in the germline V gene (reference sequence). The CDR3 spells CSGTGARRGNEQLF. As DNA, the CDR3 is TGCAGTGGGACAGGGGCTAGGAGGGGCAATGAGCAGCTCTTC.